This T cell receptor beta chain emerged from a study of T cells expressing NK-cell markers. TCRdb re-called the 5' RACE reads and catalogs CDR3 proteins one per entry, DNA excluded. In total, the table holds tens of thousands of distinct CDR3 sequences. The germline gives CDR1 MDHEN, CDR2 SYDVKM. The CDR3 sequence is 11 residues long. The sequencing input was blood T cells: a sorted CD56 or NKG2C T cell subset, CD4+ or CD8+ T cells, or bulk PBMC T cells (not recorded which). This receptor was obtained from a man between 18 and 69 years old in good health. The chain couples TRBV28 to TRBJ1-1. The CDR3 is CASTTNTEAFF.